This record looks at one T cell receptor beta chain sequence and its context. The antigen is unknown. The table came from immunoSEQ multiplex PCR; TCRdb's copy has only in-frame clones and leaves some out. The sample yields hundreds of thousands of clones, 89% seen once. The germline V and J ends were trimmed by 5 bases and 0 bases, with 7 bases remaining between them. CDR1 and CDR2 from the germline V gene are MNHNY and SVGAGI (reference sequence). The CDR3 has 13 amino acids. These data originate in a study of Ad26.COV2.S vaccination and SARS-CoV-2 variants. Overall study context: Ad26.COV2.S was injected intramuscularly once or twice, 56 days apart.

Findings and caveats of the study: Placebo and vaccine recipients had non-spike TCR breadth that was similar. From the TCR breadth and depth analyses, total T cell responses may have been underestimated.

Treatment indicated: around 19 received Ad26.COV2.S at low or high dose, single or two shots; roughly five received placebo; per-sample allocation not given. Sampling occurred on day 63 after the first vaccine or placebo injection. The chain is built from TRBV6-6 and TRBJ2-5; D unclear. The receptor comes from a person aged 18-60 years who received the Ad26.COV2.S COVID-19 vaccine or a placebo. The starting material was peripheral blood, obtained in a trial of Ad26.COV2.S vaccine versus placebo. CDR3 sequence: CASSPEYQETQYF. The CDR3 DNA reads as TGTGCCAGCAGTCCAGAGTACCAAGAGACCCAGTACTTC.